One and the same sample provided the 17 T cell receptor beta chains below, sequenced in a study of T cell clusters in autoimmune cytopenias. TRB rearrangements were amplified by touch-down multiplex PCR with mixed TRB-A/B primers. TCRdb re-called the multiplex PCR reads; one entry per CDR3 protein, DNA not given. The clone table shows 3,000 to 4,000 distinct CDR3 sequences, with the ten largest holding more than 35%. About 37,500 genome equivalents of blood DNA were amplified for TRB. The source material was peripheral blood. These receptors all stem from a human donor with an autoimmune cytopenia, with autoimmune hepatitis or in good health (not recorded which).

J is TRBJ2-3 and V is TRBV28; no DNA is available, so the TRBD1 call from TCRdb remains unchecked. The CDR3 has 16 residues. Germline CDR1 reads MDHEN; CDR2 reads SYDVKM. CDR3 in amino acids: CASSLGTGSYAHTQYF.

By frequency, this clonotype registers medium-sized. The chain has TRBV12-3 or TRBV12-4 and TRBJ1-1. The CDR3 runs 13 residues. The CDR3 loop reads CASSPRVNTEAFF.

In terms of frequency, this clonotype is medium-sized. V and J are TRBV6-5 and TRBJ1-1; TCRdb designates TRBD1, a call that cannot be tested without DNA. CDR1 is MNHEY and CDR2 is SVGAGI in the germline V gene. CDR3 length equals 14 residues. The chain's CDR3 is CASRPPGRRTEAFF.

The chain joins TRBV5-4 to TRBJ2-3; TCRdb's assignment of TRBD2 cannot be checked, as there is no DNA. CDR1 is SGHNT, CDR2 YYREEE, per germline (reference sequence). The CDR3 is made up of 16 amino acids. The CDR3 loop reads CASSLGLAGGRDTQYF.

The chain joins TRBV27 to TRBJ2-7. The CDR3 loop spans 15 amino acids. CDR1 and CDR2 (germline): MNHEY, SMNVEV (reference sequence). Here the CDR3 reads CASSLFRGSNNEQYF.

This chain links TRBV9 with TRBJ1-6. Germline CDR1 reads SGDLS; CDR2 reads YYNGEE. The CDR3 runs 15 residues. The CDR3 loop is CASSVESQGKSPLHF.

This clonotype registers medium-sized (0.01 to 0.1%) by frequency. The rearrangement uses TRBV5-6 and TRBJ2-7; the TRBD1 assignment by TCRdb is unverifiable without DNA. The CDR3 has 13 amino acids. Germline lookup yields CDR1 SGHDT and CDR2 YYEEEE. This chain's CDR3 is CASSPGASYEQYF.

The V gene is TRBV5-8, the J gene TRBJ2-3; as DNA is missing, the TRBD2 call by TCRdb cannot be tested. The CDR3 spans 16 residues. Germline V gene data show CDR1 as SGHTS and CDR2 as YDEGEE. The CDR3 is CASSLGTSGTTDTQYF.

The genes are TRBV5-4 and TRBJ1-3. The germline V gene has CDR1 SGHNT and CDR2 YYREEE (reference sequence). The CDR3 consists of 15 residues. CDR3 loop: CASSQQGPSGNTIYF.

By frequency, this clonotype is medium-sized. The chain recombines TRBV19 with TRBJ2-7. CDR1 is LNHDA, CDR2 SQIVND, per germline (reference sequence). The CDR3 length is 13 residues. The CDR3 reads CASSIQAAYEQYF.

According to its frequency, this clonotype is medium-sized. The chain has TRBV19 and TRBJ2-7; TCRdb designates TRBD1, a call that cannot be tested without DNA. The CDR3 runs to 13 residues. The germline V gene encodes CDR1 LNHDA and CDR2 SQIVND (reference sequence). The CDR3 region is CASSIAGQDEQYF.

CDR3 protein: CASSLDTSGGSEQYF. V and J are TRBV5-1 and TRBJ2-7; the TRBD2 assignment by TCRdb is unverifiable without DNA. This CDR3 is 15 amino acids long. The germline CDR1 and CDR2 sequences are SGHRS and YFSETQ.

This clonotype is identified as medium-sized from frequency. The chain joins TRBV12-3 or TRBV12-4 to TRBJ1-1; TCRdb's D call of TRBD1 is untestable without DNA. CDR3 length equals 14 residues. CDR3 region: CASSLMFAGAEAFF.

This clonotype shows up as medium-sized (0.01 to 0.1%) by frequency. The rearrangement uses TRBV6-6 and TRBJ2-7; TCRdb gives TRBD1 as the D gene, but with no DNA this cannot be confirmed. The CDR3 length is 16 residues. Germline V CDR1 and CDR2: MNHNY, SVGAGI (reference sequence). CDR3 sequence reads: CASSSAVGQGAYEQYF.

By frequency, this clonotype registers medium-sized. The chain has TRBV6-5 and TRBJ2-3. Germline lookup yields CDR1 MNHEY and CDR2 SVGAGI. This CDR3 has 14 residues. CDR3 in amino acids: CASSYSMETDTQYF.

This clonotype is called medium-sized (0.01 to 0.1%) based on its frequency. The rearrangement uses TRBV29-1 and TRBJ2-1; TCRdb reports TRBD1, a call that lacks DNA to check it against. There are 14 residues in the CDR3. Germline CDR1 SQVTM, CDR2 ANQGSEA. CDR3 region: CSVDKPQGSGEQFF.

The chain has TRBV27 and TRBJ1-6. Germline values: CDR1 MNHEY, CDR2 SMNVEV (reference sequence). CDR3 length equals 14 residues. The chain's CDR3 is CASTWGGVGSPLHF.